These T cell receptor beta chains were read from a single sample in a study of cytomegalovirus exposure and HLA in healthy donors. Sequencing used immunoSEQ multiplex PCR; TCRdb keeps in-frame clones, though not all of them. Its clone listing holds approximately 150,000 clones. The sample was PBMCs. All receptors derive from a male donor in good health and CMV-seronegative. Each CDR3 is given with its conserved first and last residue. Each record gives: V gene, J gene, D gene, CDR3 DNA, CDR3 protein. The D gene is left open where the match is weak.

TRBV5-1	TRBJ1-1	TRBD1	TGCGCCAGCAGCGACAGGGGGAAAACTGAAGCTTTCTTT	CASSDRGKTEAFF
TRBV2	TRBJ2-1	TRBD2	TGTGCCAGCAGGGGGACTAGCGGGAGCTCCTACAATGAGCAGTTCTTC	CASRGTSGSSYNEQFF
TRBV12-5	TRBJ2-5	TRBD1	TGTGCTAGTGGAGCCGGACAGGCGATTGAGACCCAGTACTTC	CASGAGQAIETQYF
TRBV27	TRBJ1-1	NA	TGTGCCAGCAGTCCTAATCGGGTCACTGAAGCTTTCTTT	CASSPNRVTEAFF
TRBV7-9	TRBJ1-1	NA	TGTGCCAGCAGCAATAGGATGGGGAAGAGGGACACTGAAGCTTTCTTT	CASSNRMGKRDTEAFF
TRBV7-3	TRBJ2-3	TRBD2	TGTGCCAGCCCCCCTTTAGCGGGGAGCTCTAGCACAGATACGCAGTATTTT	CASPPLAGSSSTDTQYF
TRBV18	TRBJ2-7	NA	TGTGCCAGCTCACCAGGAGCCGACTACGAGCAGTACTTC	CASSPGADYEQYF
TRBV30	TRBJ1-5	TRBD1	TGTGCCTGGAGTCGACAGGGAGATTATAGCAATCAGCCCCAGCATTTT	CAWSRQGDYSNQPQHF
TRBV6-1	TRBJ2-2	NA	TGTGCCAGCAGTGACCTATCCGGGGGGAACACCGGGGAGCTGTTTTTT	CASSDLSGGNTGELFF
TRBV6-6	TRBJ1-2	TRBD1	TGTGCCAGCAGCCACAGGGGAATCGATGGCTACACCTTC	CASSHRGIDGYTF
TRBV9	TRBJ1-1	NA	TGTGCCAGCAGCGTTGCTGAGGGAACTGAAGCTTTCTTT	CASSVAEGTEAFF